This entry lists 23 T cell receptor beta chains sequenced from one sample in a study of T cells in Graves' hyperthyroidism and ophthalmopathy. TCR beta CDR3 regions were amplified from RNA. During a first-round RT-PCR of the TCR CDR3, the HTBI primer set was used. TCRdb recomputed calls from the multiplex PCR reads with MiXCR, one row per CDR3 protein. Of a few hundred thousand distinct CDR3 sequences in the sample, 25% were seen once. The sample comprised blood. The receptors derive from a man aged 45-65 years with Graves' hyperthyroidism.

Only a few counts were recorded for this clonotype. This chain uses TRBV6-1 with TRBJ1-5; D not certain. This CDR3 region has 12 residues. The germline V gene has CDR1 MNHNS and CDR2 SASEGT. Trimming removed 8 bases from V and 1 base from J, with 6 bases in between. CDR3 sequence: CASGPSNQPQHF. In DNA form, the CDR3 reads TGTGCCAGCGGACCCAGCAATCAGCCCCAGCATTTT.

V and J are TRBV7-9 and TRBJ1-5; D perhaps matches TRBD1 (6 bases). Germline loops: CDR1 SEHNR, CDR2 FQNEAQ (reference sequence). The CDR3 length is 14 residues. With 5 bases removed from V and 6 bases from J, the gap between germline ends came to 14 bases. The DNA of the CDR3 is TGTGCCAGCAGCCCAGAGGGGGAAGGTCAGCCCCAGCATTTT. Translating gives CASSPEGEGQPQHF.

V usage is TRBV6-5 and J usage is TRBJ2-7; 9 bases line up with TRBD2. Looked up from germline, CDR1 is MNHEY and CDR2 is SVGAGI. J was trimmed by 5 bases and V by 0 bases; bases with no gene match: 5. There are 15 residues in the CDR3. The CDR3 nucleotides read TGTGCCAGCAGTTACTCTAGCGGGAGTTTCAACGAGCAGTACTTC. It is translated as CASSYSSGSFNEQYF.

The chain employs TRBV5-1 and TRBJ1-5; D call uncertain. The germline V and J ends were trimmed by 2 bases and 5 bases, with 8 bases remaining between them. This CDR3 is 13 amino acids long. The germline gives CDR1 SGHRS, CDR2 YFSETQ. The CDR3: CASSLSYDQPQHF. The CDR3 region has the DNA TGCGCCAGCAGCTTATCCTACGATCAGCCCCAGCATTTT.

In this sample, this clonotype turned up a few times. The rearrangement links TRBV5-1 to TRBJ2-1, with 9 bases matching TRBD2. CDR3 size: 15 residues. The germline V gene encodes CDR1 SGHRS and CDR2 YFSETQ. After removal of 0 bases from V and 7 bases from J, the junction contained 5 bases not matched to a gene. The CDR3 region is CASSLDASGANEQFF. The CDR3 region has the DNA TGCGCCAGCAGCTTGGATGCTAGCGGGGCTAATGAGCAGTTCTTC.

This clonotype came up a few times. The rearrangement joins TRBV5-1 to TRBJ2-1, with 8 bases matching TRBD1. V trimming: 4 bases; J trimming: 3 bases; junction bases outside the gene matches: 9. The germline gives CDR1 SGHRS, CDR2 YFSETQ. The length of the CDR3 is 16 residues. CDR3 sequence (DNA): TGCGCCAGCAGCCAGATACAGGGGGTGGGCTACAATGAGCAGTTCTTC. Its protein product is CASSQIQGVGYNEQFF. Using reference TRBV5-1 and TRBJ2-1 for the parts outside the CDR3, the full variable domain is KAGVTQTPRYLIKTRGQQVTLSCSPISGHRSVSWYQQTPGQGLQFLFEYFSETQRNKGNFPGRFSGRQFSNSRSEMNVSTLELGDSALYLCASSQIQGVGYNEQFFGPGTRLTVL.

The rearrangement joins TRBV4-1 to TRBJ1-4; 8 bases are shared with TRBD1. The CDR3 is made up of 15 amino acids. The J segment lost 7 bases and the V segment lost 1 base, leaving 5 bases of the junction unmatched. In germline, CDR1 is MGHRA, CDR2 YSYEKL. The CDR3 region is CASSQARTGSEKLFF. CDR3 DNA: TGCGCCAGCAGCCAAGCTAGGACAGGGAGTGAAAAACTGTTTTTT.

V gene TRBV4-1 combines with J gene TRBJ1-1, with D perhaps matching TRBD1 (6 bases). The CDR3 spans 13 residues. CDR1 and CDR2 (germline): MGHRA, YSYEKL. The V gene lost 6 bases and the J gene lost 5 bases, with 13 bases spanning the gap. In DNA, the CDR3 is TGCGCCAGCAGGGGGCAAGGGGGGACTGAAGCTTTCTTT. Amino acid sequence: CASRGQGGTEAFF.

This rearrangement joins TRBV2 to TRBJ2-7; possible D gene TRBD1, 5 bases. Germline V gene data show CDR1 as SNHLY and CDR2 as FYNNEI. V dropped 7 bases and J dropped 2 bases, with 12 bases sitting between them. The CDR3 sequence is 13 residues long. DNA for the CDR3: TGTGCCAGCACTGAGACAGAAACCTACGAGCAGTACTTC. It encodes CASTETETYEQYF.

The chain combines TRBV12-3 or TRBV12-4 with TRBJ1-1; unclear D gene. Trimming removed 3 bases from V and 7 bases from J, with 12 bases in between. There are 13 residues in the CDR3. The DNA for the CDR3 is TGTGCCAGCAGTTTGCAACGTGGGCTTGAAGCTTTCTTT. Its translation: CASSLQRGLEAFF.

This clonotype was detected only a few times. This chain connects TRBV7-3 to TRBJ2-1; no firm D call. The germline V and J ends were trimmed by 9 bases and 0 bases, with 15 bases remaining between them. The CDR3 contains 15 residues. Germline CDR1 SGHTA, CDR2 FQGTGA. CDR3 DNA sequence: TGTGCCAGTTCGGTGGCATTGGACTCCTACAATGAGCAGTTCTTC. Translating gives CASSVALDSYNEQFF.

CDR3 sequence (DNA): TGTGCCAGCAGGGGCAGGGGTACCGGGGAGCTGTTTTTT. It encodes CASRGRGTGELFF. The rearrangement joins TRBV28 to TRBJ2-2; D is perhaps TRBD1 (6 bases). This CDR3 contains 13 residues. CDR1 and CDR2 (germline): MDHEN, SYDVKM. V was shortened by 6 bases and J by 5 bases, with 10 bases between the two germline ends.

There are a few counts of this clonotype. This chain joins TRBV20-1 and TRBJ2-2; D is unclear. Germline CDR1 reads DFQATT; CDR2 reads SNEGSKA (reference sequence). Trimming removed 0 bases at V and 5 bases at J, with 7 bases between. The CDR3 is 13 amino acids. The CDR3 sequence is CSARDTNTGELFF. Written as DNA, the CDR3 is TGCAGTGCTAGAGATACCAATACCGGGGAGCTGTTTTTT.

This clonotype was counted between two and nine times. The chain has TRBV28 and TRBJ1-2; D not certain. The CDR3 is 12 residues long. CDR1 is MDHEN, CDR2 SYDVKM, per germline. The V end was cut by 6 bases, the J end by 3 bases, with 8 bases between. The CDR3 sequence is CASSPPHYGYTF. CDR3 bases: TGTGCCAGCAGCCCCCCCCACTATGGCTACACCTTC.

This clonotype was detected only a few times. The V gene is TRBV5-5, the J gene TRBJ2-7; TRBD2 matches at 9 bases. The V gene's germline CDR1 is SGHKS and CDR2 YYEKEE (reference sequence). The CDR3 spans 14 residues. V gave up 4 bases and J gave up 6 bases; unmatched junction bases: 8. The CDR3 DNA is TGTGCCAGCAGCCCACGGACTAGCGTAGTCGAGCAGTACTTC. Its translation is CASSPRTSVVEQYF.

The CDR3: CASSAESYNEQFF. CDR3 coding DNA: TGTGCCAGCTCCGCGGAGTCCTACAATGAGCAGTTCTTC. This sequence joins TRBV7-3 and TRBJ2-1; D ambiguous. Trimming stripped 8 bases from V and 1 base from J, with 9 bases between. Germline V gives CDR1 SGHTA, CDR2 FQGTGA. CDR3 length: 13 residues.

This clonotype was seen at least ten times. The rearrangement links TRBV6-1 to TRBJ1-1, with 9 bases aligning to TRBD1. V was clipped by 5 bases and J by 1 base; unmatched bases: 5. CDR3 length: 15 amino acids. CDR1 is MNHNS, CDR2 SASEGT, per germline. CDR3 sequence: CASSNPGQGNTEAFF. DNA of the CDR3: TGTGCCAGCAGTAATCCGGGACAGGGGAACACTGAAGCTTTCTTT.

This clonotype showed up many times. CDR3 protein: CASSPGGLAAGELFF. The CDR3 DNA follows: TGTGCCAGCAGCCCAGGGGGACTAGCGGCCGGGGAGCTGTTTTTT. The rearrangement links TRBV11-2 to TRBJ2-2; TRBD2 matches 11 bases. This CDR3 is 15 amino acids long. Germline values: CDR1 SGHAT, CDR2 FQNNGV. Trimming took 5 bases from V and 6 from J; bases not matched to a gene: 5.

CDR3 in DNA: TGCAGTGCGATCGGACGGGAGAGGTACAATGAGCAGTTCTTC. It specifies CSAIGRERYNEQFF. The J gene is TRBJ2-1, the V gene TRBV20-1; D possibly corresponds to TRBD2 (6 bases). The CDR3 runs to 14 residues. V shed 6 bases and J shed 4 bases, with 16 bases lying between them. From germline, CDR1 is DFQATT and CDR2 SNEGSKA (reference sequence).

V and J are TRBV3-1 and TRBJ1-5; TRBD1 is a possible D gene (5 bases). The V gene's germline CDR1 is LGHDT and CDR2 YNNKEL (reference sequence). V shed 4 bases and J shed 2 bases, with 9 bases lying between them. The CDR3 has 14 residues. The CDR3 DNA is TGTGCCAGCAGCCTAGGGGAGGGCAATCAGCCCCAGCATTTT. It is translated as CASSLGEGNQPQHF.

V is TRBV5-1 and J is TRBJ2-5; 11 bases match TRBD1. The CDR3 length is 17 residues. The germline gives CDR1 SGHRS, CDR2 YFSETQ. The V and J ends lost 0 bases and 0 bases, in that order; junction bases with no gene match: 4. This chain's CDR3 is CASSLGRDRGYQETQYF. The CDR3, as DNA: TGCGCCAGCAGCTTGGGCCGGGACAGGGGGTACCAAGAGACCCAGTACTTC.

The chain has TRBV6-1 and TRBJ1-4; 9 bases fit TRBD1. With 6 bases clipped from V and 8 bases from J, the junction kept 4 bases outside the gene matches. Germline V gene data show CDR1 as MNHNS and CDR2 as SASEGT. The CDR3 is 13 residues long. The CDR3 loop is CASRDRGWEKLFF. CDR3 coding DNA: TGTGCCAGCAGGGACAGGGGATGGGAAAAACTGTTTTTT.

This clonotype was found a few times. A read error may be the cause here, since a much bigger clone is one base away. The chain recombines TRBV7-2 with TRBJ2-5, with TRBD2 matching 11 bases. The germline gives CDR1 SGHTA, CDR2 FQGNSA. CDR3 length: 16 residues. The CDR3 bases are TGTGTCAGCAGACGAGGGACTAGCGGAACCGAAGAGACCCAGTACTTC. This codes for CVSRRGTSGTEETQYF. Looking up the rest from reference TRBV7-2 and TRBJ2-5 gives the full variable domain: GAGVSQSPSNKVTEKGKDVELRCDPISGHTALYWYRQSLGQGLEFLIYFQGNSAPDKSGLPSDRFSAERTGGSVSTLTIQRTQQEDSAVYLCVSRRGTSGTEETQYFGPGTRLLVL.